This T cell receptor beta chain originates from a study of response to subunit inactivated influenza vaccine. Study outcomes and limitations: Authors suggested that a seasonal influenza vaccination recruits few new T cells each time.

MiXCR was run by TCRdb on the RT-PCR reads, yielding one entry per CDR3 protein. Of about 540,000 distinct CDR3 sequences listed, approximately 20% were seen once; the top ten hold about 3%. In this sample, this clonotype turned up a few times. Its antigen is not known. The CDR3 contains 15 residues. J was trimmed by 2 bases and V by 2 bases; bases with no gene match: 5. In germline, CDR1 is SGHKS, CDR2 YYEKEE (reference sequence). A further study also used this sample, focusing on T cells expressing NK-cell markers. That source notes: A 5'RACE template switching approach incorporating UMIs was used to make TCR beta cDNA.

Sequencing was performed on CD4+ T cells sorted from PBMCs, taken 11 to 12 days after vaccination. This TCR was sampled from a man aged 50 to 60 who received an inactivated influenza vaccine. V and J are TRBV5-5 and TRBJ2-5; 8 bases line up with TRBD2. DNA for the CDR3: TGTGCCAGCAGCTTCGGACCGGGAGGGCAAGAGACCCAGTACTTC. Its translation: CASSFGPGGQETQYF.